A single sample is the source of the 7 T cell receptor beta chains below, sequenced in a study of cytomegalovirus exposure and HLA in healthy donors. Primers for the PCR totalled 60 Vbeta and 13 Jbeta. TCRdb keeps only in-frame clones here, not all; method: immunoSEQ multiplex PCR. The sample holds about 180,000 clones; about 80% are singletons and the top ten take approximately 0.47%. The specimen was PBMCs. The receptors stem from a woman aged 45 to 65 in good health and CMV-seronegative.

The rearrangement uses TRBV28 and TRBJ2-7; 7 bases line up with TRBD1. The J segment lost 1 base and the V segment lost 8 bases, leaving 8 bases of the junction unmatched. The CDR3 is 14 amino acids. CDR1 and CDR2 (germline): MDHEN, SYDVKM. The CDR3 is CASGRTGPSYEQYF. In DNA, the CDR3 is TGTGCCAGCGGTCGGACAGGCCCTTCCTACGAGCAGTACTTC.

This clone was detected a few times. Germline is not matched at one junction end, which may reflect a read error. The chain is built from TRBV6-5 and TRBJ1-1; weak D call: TRBD1 (6 bases). Per germline, CDR1 MNHEY and CDR2 SVGAGI. The CDR3 contains 11 residues. CDR3 loop: CASSYGQLGAF. The CDR3 bases are TGTGCCAGCAGTTACGGACAGTTAGGCGCATTT.

V gene TRBV27 combines with J gene TRBJ2-7; 10 bases align to TRBD1. The CDR3 spans 13 residues. J gave up 2 bases and V 6 bases, and 1 base lay outside the gene matches. Germline values: CDR1 MNHEY, CDR2 SMNVEV (reference sequence). The CDR3 spells CASRGTGAYEQYF. The CDR3, as DNA: TGTGCCAGCAGGGGGACAGGGGCCTACGAGCAGTACTTC.

The rearrangement uses TRBV5-1 and TRBJ1-3; D is unresolved. This CDR3 is 14 amino acids long. The germline gives CDR1 SGHRS, CDR2 YFSETQ. V gave up 2 bases and J gave up 0 bases, with 6 bases separating them. Here the CDR3 reads CASSLAGSGNTIYF. The CDR3, as DNA: TGCGCCAGCAGCTTAGCGGGCTCTGGAAACACCATATATTTT.

This chain uses TRBV28 with TRBJ1-2, with TRBD1 matching over 9 bases. V trimming: 2 bases; J trimming: 5 bases; junction bases outside the gene matches: 3. From germline, CDR1 is MDHEN and CDR2 SYDVKM. CDR3 length equals 14 residues. The CDR3 coding sequence is TGTGCCAGCAGTTTAGGGGACAGGGTGTATGGCTACACCTTC. It is translated as CASSLGDRVYGYTF.

The rearrangement uses TRBV11-2 and TRBJ1-4, with D possibly TRBD1 on 6 matching bases. The length of the CDR3 is 17 residues. The germline CDR1 and CDR2 sequences are SGHAT and FQNNGV. V lost 0 bases and J lost 8, with 19 bases in between. The CDR3 reads CASSLDGTRGLVEKLFF. The CDR3 DNA follows: TGTGCCAGCAGCTTAGATGGGACAAGGGGGTTAGTGGAAAAACTGTTTTTT.

The chain joins TRBV5-4 to TRBJ2-5, with 7 bases matching TRBD2. This CDR3 contains 15 residues. The V gene end was trimmed by 5 bases and the J gene end by 4 bases; junction bases not matched to a gene: 11. CDR1 SGHNT and CDR2 YYREEE come from the germline V gene (reference sequence). The CDR3 is CASRPGGGRGETQYF. The CDR3 bases are TGTGCCAGCAGACCCGGCGGGGGTCGGGGAGAGACCCAGTACTTC.